The T cell receptor beta chain under discussion was sequenced for a study of early T cells in non-severe SARS-CoV-2 infection. Looking at the study overall: Unpaired chains resulted from sequencing bulk RNA of unsorted whole blood.

Germline CDR1 is MNHNY and CDR2 is SVGAGI (reference sequence). Trimming at V came to 8 bases and at J to 8 bases, leaving 9 bases not matched to a gene. This CDR3 has 14 amino acids. Researchers tagged individual cDNA molecules with unique molecular identifiers. Via MiXCR, TCRdb re-called the 5' RACE reads, giving one row per CDR3 protein. This table has about 83,000 distinct CDR3 sequences, 9% to 15% appearing once. This clonotype was seen only a few times. The specimen was whole blood. This clonotype was obtained from an adult who was a healthcare worker with PCR-confirmed SARS-CoV-2 infection or an uninfected control (not recorded which). The gene calls are TRBV6-6 and TRBJ1-6, with 7 bases that match TRBD1. The CDR3 region has the DNA TGTGCCAGCGGCTCGGGACAGAGGGATTCACCCCTCCACTTT. Translated: CASGSGQRDSPLHF.